Listed below are T cell receptor beta chains from one sample, sequenced in a study of blood T cells in healthy people across ages. TCRdb used MiXCR to reprocess the 5' RACE reads, holding one entry per CDR3 protein. The sample has about 1.4 million distinct CDR3 sequences; 55% to 75% are singletons. The sample comprised blood. The receptor set was obtained from a young man in good health. CDR3s include the opening cysteine and the closing phenylalanine or tryptophan. Each record gives: V gene, J gene, clone size, D gene, CDR3 DNA, CDR3 protein. D genes are given only for firm matches. Size values are once, few and many counts, or a class for expanded clones, and some rows have none.

TRBV4-1	TRBJ2-7	-	-	TGCGCCAGCAGCCACCGACCGGACGGCTACGAGCAGTACTTC	CASSHRPDGYEQYF
TRBV20-1	TRBJ1-2	-	TRBD1	TGCAGTGCAAGAGGGAGACAGGGAGATGGCTACACCTTC	CSARGRQGDGYTF
TRBV5-5	TRBJ2-3	few	-	TGTGCCAGCAGCTTGGGGTCCCTTACAGATACGCAGTATTTT	CASSLGSLTDTQYF
TRBV6-5	TRBJ2-3	-	-	TGTGCCAGCTCTCAGGGGGGGGACACCACAGATACGCAGTATTTT	CASSQGGDTTDTQYF
TRBV6-5	TRBJ2-7	-	-	TGTGCCAGCACCGAAACGCCCGTGGGTCCCTACGAGCAGTACTTC	CASTETPVGPYEQYF
TRBV12-3/TRBV12-4	TRBJ2-1	few	-	TGTGCCAGCAGTTTAGTCCTAGCGCGAAATGAGCAGTTCTTC	CASSLVLARNEQFF
TRBV4-1	TRBJ2-5	-	TRBD1	TGCGCCAGCAGCCTAAGACAGGGGGATAGTCAAAAGGAGCTGGAGACCCAGTACTTC	CASSLRQGDSQKELETQYF
TRBV21-1	TRBJ1-4	-	-	TGTGCCAGCAGCCCGGGGGAAAGGGGGAATGAAAAACTGTTTTTT	CASSPGERGNEKLFF
TRBV30	TRBJ2-7	-	-	TGTGCCTGGAGTGTACCTGGGTTCCGCGAGCAGTACTTC	CAWSVPGFREQYF
TRBV12-3/TRBV12-4	TRBJ1-2	-	-	TGTGCCAGCAGGATTGGGGGCTATGGCTACACCTTC	CASRIGGYGYTF
TRBV18	TRBJ2-7	few	-	TGTGCCAGCTCACCGCCTAGGGGCGCGTGGTCCTACGAGCAGTACTTC	CASSPPRGAWSYEQYF
TRBV10-3	TRBJ2-5	once	TRBD2	TGTGCCATCACGCAAGCTGGGGGGGTCGGAGAGACCCAGTACTTC	CAITQAGGVGETQYF
TRBV2	TRBJ2-4	few	-	TGTGCCAGCCAGCTGGGGGCGGAAAACATTCAGTACTTC	CASQLGAENIQYF
TRBV14	TRBJ2-1	-	-	TGTGCCAGCAGCAAACAGGGTTATGAGCAGTTCTTC	CASSKQGYEQFF
TRBV7-9	TRBJ2-6	few	-	TGTGCCAGCAGCTTCGTCGGGGAATCCGGGGCCAACGTCCTGACTTTC	CASSFVGESGANVLTF
TRBV6-6	TRBJ1-4	-	TRBD1	TGTGCCAGCAGTTACCGGCGGACAGGGGGTGAAAAACTGTTTTTT	CASSYRRTGGEKLFF
TRBV3-1	TRBJ2-7	few	-	TGTGCCAGCAGCCCAGGGGCTTTCGCCTACGAGCAGTACTTC	CASSPGAFAYEQYF
TRBV29-1	TRBJ2-7	-	TRBD2	TGCAGCGTTGGGTTGACTAGCGGACTCAACGAGCAGTACTTC	CSVGLTSGLNEQYF
TRBV6-1	TRBJ2-2	-	-	TGTGCCAGCAGTGCGGACGGGAACACCGGGGAGCTGTTTTTT	CASSADGNTGELFF
TRBV6-1	TRBJ2-7	-	TRBD2	TGTGCCAGCAGTATGTCTAGCGGGAGTCCCCTCGCCTACGAGCAGTACTTC	CASSMSSGSPLAYEQYF
TRBV27	TRBJ2-3	-	TRBD2	TGTGCCAGCAGTTCCCTCGAACTAGCGGGGGTTACAGATACGCAGTATTTT	CASSSLELAGVTDTQYF
TRBV29-1	TRBJ2-7	-	TRBD2	TGCAGCGTTTGGACTAGCGGGAGAGTCTACGAGCAGTACTTC	CSVWTSGRVYEQYF
TRBV5-6	TRBJ2-2	-	-	TGTGCCAGCAGCTTGTCTCTGGACACCGGGGAGCTGTTTTTT	CASSLSLDTGELFF
TRBV2	TRBJ2-7	-	TRBD2	TGTGCCAGCAGTGAAGCGTGGCTAGCGGGAGGGGAGCAGTACTTC	CASSEAWLAGGEQYF
TRBV10-3	TRBJ2-7	-	-	TGTGCCATAAGCAACATAGGGGGATACGAGCAGTACTTC	CAISNIGGYEQYF